The T cell receptor (beta chain) under discussion was sequenced for a study of blood T cell repertoires in COVID-19 (dated by TCRdb to the early 2020s). In the study overall: The collaborator samples originated in the United States, Italy and Spain and spanned the acute and convalescent phases of COVID-19. Where available, HLA class I and class II types were taken from metadata supplied by the sample provider and were not determined by assay-based typing. A freely available public database, intended as a resource for researchers studying the immune response to SARS-CoV-2, is where the repertoires were released. The material from the prospective study consisted of cDNA or gDNA derived from T cells, B-cell-depleted T cells, or PBMCs. Subjects who had been exposed to COVID-19, were actively infected with it, or had recovered from it provided the deeply sampled blood TCRbeta repertoires that made up the dataset. The samples were drawn from the first 160 participants of the ongoing ImmuneRACE study and from over 950 subjects provided by 6 global collaborators. The sample metadata nearly always contained a de-identified subject ID, COVID-19 status, age in years and sex. Overall study results and their limits: The quantity of clinical and demographic metadata differed by source and by participant and was supplied without curation.

Of note for this clone: Its antigen is still unknown. No per-base quality is available; no much larger clone lies one base away. The same CDR3 also results from other DNA sequences found in this sample.

Sequences GTSNPN (CDR1) and SVGIG (CDR2) are obtained from the germline V gene (reference sequence). The CDR3 runs 11 amino acids, cysteine and phenylalanine included. The only DNA kept is the CDR3, 33 bases in frame from the first base. V sheds 2 bases and J sheds 4 bases, leaving 5 bases between their ends. TCRbeta CDR3 regions were amplified from genomic DNA using the immunoSEQ Assay, a bias-controlled multiplex PCR. Turning to the authors' computational methods: The number of nucleated cells in each sample was estimated by amplification of reference gene primers within the assay. To quantify the absolute abundance of each unique TCRbeta CDR3 rearrangement, sequence reads were collapsed and filtered. Productive Simpson clonality was computed per sample as the square root of Simpson's diversity index over productive rearrangements. TCRdb provides this immuneACCESS table in a form limited to in-frame rearrangements. Some clones are lacking; in checked studies, under half of them reflect an unresolved V gene, and why the rest are absent is not known. V, J and clone size are taken as reported in that table, and D and trimming were inferred from the DNA itself. This sample holds 100,000 to 150,000 clones; approximately 88% were observed only once. The biggest ten clones account for 2% to 2.5% of the sample.

The collaborating institutions used their own protocols to collect whole blood in K2EDTA tubes. For TCRbeta analysis, collaborators shipped samples in one of three forms: frozen whole blood, isolated PBMCs, or DNA extracted from either of those sample types. The chain joins TRBV30 to TRBJ1-1; no D gene can be assigned with confidence. The sequence derives from a man between 65 and 79 years old with active COVID-19. Sequencing used peripheral blood. The nucleotides read TGTGCCTGGAGTCGGGGCACTGAAGCTTTCTTT. The translation is CAWSRGTEAFF.